Listed below are T cell receptor beta chains from one sample, sequenced in a study of STAT3 mutations in large granular lymphocyte leukemia. This table comes from immunoSEQ multiplex PCR, and its TCRdb copy is limited to in-frame clones, with some not included. The sample contains 9,500 to 13,000 clones, 85% to 90% of which appear only once. What was sequenced was peripheral blood mononuclear cells. The origin of the receptors is a man in his sixties with T-cell large granular lymphocyte leukemia. Some clones in this sample may be carry-over from other donors' samples. The CDR3 runs from the conserved cysteine through the conserved F or W. A D gene is named only where the DNA matches it firmly. Expanded clones are given a class, and other clones once, few, many or no size at all.

>TRBJ2-7|NA|TRBV5-8|TRBD1
CASSLGTAFSYEQYF
TGTGCCAGCAGCTTAGGGACAGCCTTCTCCTACGAGCAGTACTTC
>TRBJ1-2|NA|TRBV28|TRBD1
CASTGTGGVYGYTF
TGTGCCAGCACCGGGACAGGGGGCGTGTATGGCTACACCTTC
>TRBJ1-5|NA|TRBV6-1|NA
CASGGNQPQHF
TGTGCCAGCGGCGGAAATCAGCCCCAGCATTTT
>TRBJ1-2|once|TRBV19|NA
CASSLSGVGLYGYTF
TGTGCCAGTAGTCTAAGCGGGGTTGGACTCTATGGCTACACCTTC
>TRBJ2-2|NA|TRBV7-2|NA
CASSAQGSGELFF
TGTGCCAGCAGCGCCCAGGGCTCCGGGGAGCTGTTTTTT
>TRBJ2-2|NA|TRBV11-2|NA
CASSLSRELFF
TGTGCCAGCAGCTTATCCCGGGAGCTGTTTTTT
>TRBJ1-1|NA|TRBV11-3|NA
CASSLGGNTEAFF
TGTGCCAGCAGCTTAGGGGGCAACACTGAAGCTTTCTTT
>TRBJ2-1|NA|TRBV7-2|TRBD2
CASTQGGRPYNEQFF
TGTGCCAGCACCCAGGGCGGGAGACCCTACAATGAGCAGTTCTTC
>TRBJ2-2|few|TRBV9|TRBD1
CASSVGLQGPTDTGELFF
TGTGCCAGCAGCGTAGGGTTACAGGGGCCTACGGACACCGGGGAGCTGTTTTTT
>TRBJ1-1|NA|TRBV2|NA
CASSGSREGSEAFF
TGTGCCAGCAGTGGAAGCAGGGAGGGTAGTGAAGCTTTCTTT
>TRBJ2-3|NA|TRBV28|TRBD2
CASSLMSSGRPGDTQYF
TGTGCCAGCAGTTTAATGTCTAGCGGGAGGCCCGGAGATACGCAGTATTTT
>TRBJ1-5|NA|TRBV19|TRBD1
CASSTRTGNQPQHF
TGTGCCAGTAGTACCCGGACAGGGAATCAGCCCCAGCATTTT
>TRBJ2-1|NA|TRBV28|TRBD2
CASSPVGRGFYNEQFF
TGTGCCAGCAGTCCAGTCGGGAGGGGTTTTTACAATGAGCAGTTCTTC
>TRBJ2-4|NA|TRBV7-9|NA
CASSLPGRLAKNIQYF
TGTGCCAGCAGCCTCCCGGGAAGACTAGCCAAAAACATTCAGTACTTC
>TRBJ1-1|NA|TRBV12-5|NA
CASDETGITEAFF
TGTGCTAGTGACGAGACAGGAATCACTGAAGCTTTCTTT
>TRBJ2-4|NA|TRBV6-5|NA
CASSYGGGASPNIQYF
TGTGCCAGCAGTTATGGAGGGGGCGCCTCCCCAAACATTCAGTACTTC
>TRBJ1-4|NA|TRBV6-6|NA
CASRDSNSEKLFF
TGTGCCAGCAGGGACAGTAACTCCGAAAAACTGTTTTTT
>TRBJ2-7|few|TRBV10-3|TRBD2
CAISEPSGTYEQYF
TGTGCCATCAGTGAGCCTAGCGGAACCTACGAGCAGTACTTC
>TRBJ2-1|NA|TRBV7-8|TRBD1
CASSLETGGPVAMTEQFF
TGTGCCAGCAGCTTAGAGACAGGGGGGCCGGTAGCGATGACTGAGCAGTTCTTC
>TRBJ2-5|NA|TRBV7-6|NA
CASAPRGETQYF
TGTGCCAGCGCCCCTCGAGGAGAGACCCAGTACTTC
>TRBJ2-7|once|TRBV14|TRBD1
CASSRPWGQGTYEQYF
TGTGCCAGCAGCCGGCCTTGGGGACAGGGAACCTACGAGCAGTACTTC
>TRBJ2-5|NA|TRBV30|NA
CAWSARAKETQYF
TGTGCCTGGAGTGCCCGGGCTAAAGAGACCCAGTACTTC
>TRBJ2-1|NA|TRBV5-1|TRBD1
CASSPDRALSYNEQFF
TGCGCCAGCAGCCCAGACAGGGCGCTGTCCTACAATGAGCAGTTCTTC
>TRBJ1-5|NA|TRBV27|NA
CARQPLRAGGLGNQPQHF
TGTGCCAGGCAACCCCTCCGGGCCGGGGGCCTGGGCAATCAGCCCCAGCATTTT
>TRBJ2-2|NA|TRBV5-4|NA
CASSSTTGTTNTGELFF
TGTGCCAGCAGCTCGACAACCGGGACCACGAACACCGGGGAGCTGTTTTTT
>TRBJ1-5|NA|TRBV19|NA
CASSTGRGPNQPQHF
TGTGCCAGTAGTACCGGCCGGGGCCCGAATCAGCCCCAGCATTTT
>TRBJ2-3|NA|TRBV27|NA
CASSLTRTDTQYF
TGTGCCAGCAGTTTAACTCGCACAGATACGCAGTATTTT
>TRBJ1-2|NA|TRBV27|TRBD1
CASSPTQGVAYGYTF
TGTGCCAGCAGTCCAACACAGGGGGTGGCATATGGCTACACCTTC
>TRBJ2-1|NA|TRBV5-1|NA
CASSLVPRSSYNEQFF
TGCGCCAGCAGCTTGGTCCCCCGGAGCTCCTACAATGAGCAGTTCTTC
>TRBJ2-7|NA|TRBV6-1|TRBD1
CASTVGDRGYEQYF
TGTGCCAGCACGGTGGGTGACAGGGGCTACGAGCAGTACTTC
>TRBJ2-7|NA|TRBV2|TRBD2
CASRYIGTRAYEQYF
TGTGCCAGCAGGTATATTGGGACTAGAGCCTACGAGCAGTACTTC
>TRBJ1-1|NA|TRBV6-1|NA
CASSFLGTNTEAFF
TGTGCCAGCAGCTTCTTAGGTACGAACACTGAAGCTTTCTTT
>TRBJ2-3|once|TRBV5-1|TRBD1
CASSWTPGQGGDTQYF
TGCGCCAGCAGCTGGACCCCGGGACAGGGAGGAGATACGCAGTATTTT
>TRBJ1-5|NA|TRBV7-2|TRBD1
CASTPGQYQPQHF
TGTGCCAGCACCCCGGGACAGTATCAGCCCCAGCATTTT
>TRBJ2-5|NA|TRBV7-2|NA
CASSLGVSSAYQETQYF
TGTGCCAGCAGCTTAGGAGTTTCTAGCGCTTACCAAGAGACCCAGTACTTC
>TRBJ2-1|NA|TRBV11-2|TRBD2
CASSYWGGGPDEQFF
TGTGCCAGCAGCTACTGGGGGGGAGGGCCTGATGAGCAGTTCTTC
>TRBJ2-3|NA|TRBV27|NA
CASSLSGGTDTQYF
TGTGCCAGCAGTTTATCGGGTGGGACAGATACGCAGTATTTT
>TRBJ2-7|NA|TRBV5-1|TRBD2
CASSLGRLAGGDEQYF
TGCGCCAGCAGCTTGGGGCGACTAGCGGGAGGGGACGAGCAGTACTTC
>TRBJ1-5|NA|TRBV19|NA
CASSMGWQGNQPQHF
TGTGCCAGTAGTATGGGGTGGCAGGGGAATCAGCCCCAGCATTTT
>TRBJ2-2|once|TRBV29-1|NA
CSVEGNTGELFF
TGCAGCGTTGAAGGGAACACCGGGGAGCTGTTTTTT
>TRBJ2-7|NA|TRBV28|TRBD1
CASSLGLTGRFYEQYF
TGTGCCAGCAGTTTGGGTCTGACAGGGCGATTCTACGAGCAGTACTTC
>TRBJ1-1|NA|TRBV5-4|NA
CASSTQTEYTEAFF
TGTGCCAGCAGCACTCAGACAGAATACACTGAAGCTTTCTTT
>TRBJ1-2|NA|TRBV7-9|NA
CASSPPGGQGSYGYTF
TGTGCCAGCAGCCCCCCGGGTGGGCAGGGGAGCTATGGCTACACCTTC
>TRBJ1-1|NA|TRBV23-1|TRBD1
CAKSRGHGEAFF
TGCGCCAAATCCAGGGGGCACGGTGAAGCTTTCTTT
>TRBJ1-1|NA|TRBV7-9|NA
CASSLAGREEAFF
TGTGCCAGCAGCTTAGCGGGCCGGGAGGAAGCTTTCTTT
>TRBJ1-5|NA|TRBV4-3|TRBD1
CASSQQTGYNQPQHF
TGCGCCAGCAGCCAACAGACAGGGTACAATCAGCCCCAGCATTTT
>TRBJ2-1|NA|TRBV28|NA
CASRPGTLGSYNEQFF
TGTGCCAGCAGGCCAGGGACTCTTGGCTCCTACAATGAGCAGTTCTTC
>TRBJ2-7|NA|TRBV7-2|NA
CASSLGVTAYEQYF
TGTGCCAGCAGCTTAGGGGTCACCGCCTACGAGCAGTACTTC
>TRBJ2-7|once|TRBV18|NA
CASSPGGVDRAQYF
TGTGCCAGCTCACCGGGGGGCGTCGACCGGGCGCAGTACTTC
>TRBJ2-1|NA|TRBV5-1|TRBD2
CASSFSGRESNEQFF
TGCGCCAGCAGCTTTAGCGGGAGGGAAAGCAATGAGCAGTTCTTC
>TRBJ2-1|NA|TRBV7-2|NA
CASSYPGRSSYNEQFF
TGTGCCAGCAGCTACCCGGGGAGGAGCTCCTACAATGAGCAGTTCTTC
>TRBJ2-4|NA|TRBV7-8|NA
CASSSQGWENIQYF
TGTGCCAGCAGTTCTCAGGGTTGGGAAAACATTCAGTACTTC
>TRBJ1-1|NA|TRBV10-3|TRBD1
CAISEGTVVNTEAFF
TGTGCCATCAGTGAGGGGACAGTCGTGAACACTGAAGCTTTCTTT